This T cell receptor beta chain appears in the sequencing data of a study of beta chain features in type 1 diabetes. Background on the study: Examined across all samples were approximately 99 million sorted cells.

Donors underwent one heparinised blood draw, 100 to 150 mL on average. CDR1 and CDR2 (germline): MDHEN, SYDVKM. This CDR3 contains 13 residues. V was shortened by 6 bases and J by 5 bases, with 10 bases between the two germline ends. In regard to this clone: Antigen: not known.

Every isolated RNA sample was fully reverse transcribed, so sequencing captured expressed TCRB transcripts. Sequencing used immunoSEQ multiplex PCR; TCRdb keeps in-frame clones, though not all of them. This table has approximately 380,000 clones, roughly 15% appearing once. Findings and limits, study-wide: It was not settled here whether HLA type affects TCRB rearrangement. Type 1 diabetes patients had fewer VDJ junction insertions and more deletions.

This receptor was taken from a woman aged 18-29 years in good health. Sequencing was performed on naive CD4+ T cells from blood. This chain joins TRBV28 and TRBJ1-4; the D gene is possibly TRBD1 (6 bases). This chain's CDR3 is CASRSTGNEKLFF. The CDR3 bases are TGTGCCAGCAGATCAACAGGGAATGAAAAACTGTTTTTT.